The rows below give T cell receptor beta chains drawn from one sample of a study of CD8 T cells in ankylosing spondylitis. TCRdb recomputed calls from the 5' RACE reads with MiXCR, one row per CDR3 protein. The sample yields more than 400,000 distinct CDR3 sequences, approximately 5.3% seen once. The sequenced sample was blood, either unsorted or a sorted T cell fraction (not recorded which). These receptors were taken from a male donor with ankylosing spondylitis. Both conserved end residues are trimmed from each CDR3. Where a row states a size, it is once, few, many or the class of an expanded clone; other rows omit it.

v_gene	abundance	j_gene	CDR3aa
TRBV20-1	few	TRBJ1-4	SARDQVWAGDEKLF
TRBV12-3/TRBV12-4	NA	TRBJ2-5	ASSPDWSGEETQY
TRBV9	few	TRBJ2-2	ASSLPAETGELF
TRBV12-3/TRBV12-4	many	TRBJ1-6	ASSRPGQGGDNSPLH
TRBV6-1	NA	TRBJ2-1	ASTLHGTGSYNEQF
TRBV29-1	many	TRBJ2-1	SVERGRSYNEQF
TRBV7-2	many	TRBJ2-2	ASSLASTNTGELF
TRBV10-3	few	TRBJ2-7	AISSAGPYEQY
TRBV7-2	few	TRBJ2-5	ASSLPAGGYQETQY
TRBV20-1	many	TRBJ2-4	SPTGGKNIQY
TRBV2	NA	TRBJ1-5	ASTEGRLNQPQH
TRBV11-2	few	TRBJ2-7	ASSSKSGLHYEQY
TRBV9	many	TRBJ1-2	ASSVEEAGDYGYT
TRBV11-2	many	TRBJ2-3	ASSEGGPWDTQY
TRBV5-8	many	TRBJ2-7	ASSLVYYEQY
TRBV9	many	TRBJ2-3	ASSVAGDGTDTQY
TRBV7-2	few	TRBJ2-5	ASSSPWTGTQETQY
TRBV20-1	many	TRBJ1-5	SAKQGVGGNQPQH
TRBV7-9	many	TRBJ2-7	ASSFGTSGSSYEQY
TRBV25-1	many	TRBJ1-6	ASSDPRQGYSPLH
TRBV27	few	TRBJ2-3	ASSYAGSGTQY
TRBV5-1	NA	TRBJ2-1	ASREGPLALSEQF
TRBV10-3	many	TRBJ2-5	AISVGQQETQY
TRBV15	many	TRBJ1-3	ATSSDPLGNTIY
TRBV30	few	TRBJ2-1	AWTFGTSYNEQF
TRBV12-3/TRBV12-4	many	TRBJ2-1	ASSGVYNEQF
TRBV27	many	TRBJ2-3	ASSIGQGGDTQY
TRBV6-2/TRBV6-3	many	TRBJ2-7	AVTGLAGVTAYEQY
TRBV7-9	many	TRBJ1-1	ASSLTGVSTEAF
TRBV20-1	many	TRBJ2-3	SARDGAGVEVDTQY
TRBV6-5	many	TRBJ2-2	ASSIQGAHGELF
TRBV9	many	TRBJ2-2	ASSATGTDFGELF
TRBV30	NA	TRBJ2-7	AWSGNRLYEQY